This is a list of T cell receptor beta chains from one sample in a study of beta chain features in type 1 diabetes. Only in-frame clones appear in the TCRdb table, and some are missing; sequencing was by immunoSEQ multiplex PCR. This repertoire shows 95,000 to 150,000 clones, about a sixth found once; its top ten account for about 2.1%. What was sequenced was central memory CD4+ T cells from blood. These receptors were collected from a man aged 30-40 years with type 1 diabetes. Each CDR3 is given with its conserved first and last residue. The order of the fields is D gene, J gene, clone size, V gene, CDR3 protein, CDR3 DNA. The D gene is left open where the match is weak. Clone sizes are given selectively: once, few, many, or a class where the clone is expanded.

>NA|TRBJ2-1|NA|TRBV18
CASSPGDINEQFF
TGTGCCAGCTCACCAGGGGACATCAATGAGCAGTTCTTC
>TRBD2|TRBJ2-1|many|TRBV13
CASSSPPRGGPFEQFF
TGTGCCAGCAGCTCCCCCCCTCGCGGGGGTCCCTTCGAGCAGTTCTTC
>TRBD1|TRBJ1-6|few|TRBV2
CASRPTGSSPLHF
TGTGCCAGCAGGCCGACAGGGAGCTCACCCCTCCACTTT
>TRBD2|TRBJ2-1|NA|TRBV10-3
CAISGERGSYNEQFF
TGTGCCATCAGTGGGGAGCGGGGAAGCTACAATGAGCAGTTCTTC
>NA|TRBJ2-6|few|TRBV30
CAWSTDSGANVLTF
TGTGCCTGGAGTACGGACTCTGGGGCCAACGTCCTGACTTTC
>TRBD1|TRBJ1-1|few|TRBV4-3
CASSQGGQGKTEAFF
TGCGCCAGCAGCCAAGGGGGACAGGGCAAAACTGAAGCTTTCTTT
>TRBD1|TRBJ2-3|NA|TRBV5-1
CASSLLPGQGADTDTQYF
TGCGCCAGCAGCTTGTTACCGGGACAGGGGGCCGACACAGATACGCAGTATTTT
>NA|TRBJ1-1|NA|TRBV7-2
CASSLSPDGFEAFF
TGTGCCAGCAGCTTGAGCCCCGACGGTTTTGAAGCTTTCTTT
>NA|TRBJ2-3|few|TRBV4-3
CASSPGTPDTQYF
TGCGCCAGCAGCCCGGGGACTCCAGATACGCAGTATTTT
>NA|TRBJ1-1|NA|TRBV4-3
CASSLEKNTEAFF
TGCGCCAGCAGCCTAGAGAAGAACACTGAAGCTTTCTTT
>NA|TRBJ2-6|few|TRBV9
CASSVTTRPSRGANVLTF
TGTGCCAGCAGCGTGACAACCAGGCCCTCTCGGGGGGCCAACGTCCTGACTTTC
>TRBD1|TRBJ2-5|few|TRBV5-6
CASSLGQGQETQYF
TGTGCCAGCAGCTTGGGACAGGGTCAAGAGACCCAGTACTTC
>TRBD2|TRBJ2-3|few|TRBV7-8
CASSVLAGGLNTQYF
TGTGCCAGCAGCGTCCTAGCGGGGGGCCTGAATACGCAGTATTTT
>TRBD2|TRBJ2-3|NA|TRBV29-1
CSGPGEGFSTDTQYF
TGCAGCGGTCCGGGGGAGGGCTTTAGCACAGATACGCAGTATTTT
>NA|TRBJ2-5|NA|TRBV7-2
CASSLLDPGAQYF
TGTGCCAGCAGCTTATTGGACCCGGGGGCCCAGTACTTC
>NA|TRBJ2-7|NA|TRBV4-2
CASSQGGAMNEQYF
TGTGCCAGCAGCCAAGGGGGGGCCATGAACGAGCAGTACTTC
>NA|TRBJ2-4|few|TRBV28
CASSFSGPQYF
TGTGCCAGCAGTTTTTCAGGGCCGCAGTACTTC
>TRBD2|TRBJ2-1|NA|TRBV9
CASSATSGSYNEQFF
TGTGCCAGCAGCGCTACTAGCGGTTCCTACAATGAGCAGTTCTTC
>TRBD1|TRBJ1-2|NA|TRBV10-3
CAISVDRGGGGYTF
TGTGCCATCAGTGTAGACAGGGGAGGAGGAGGCTACACCTTC
>NA|TRBJ1-5|few|TRBV28
CASSLSLSRVADQPQHF
TGTGCCAGCAGTTTATCTCTAAGCAGGGTGGCGGATCAGCCCCAGCATTTT
>NA|TRBJ2-1|few|TRBV5-5
CASSFPHTDEQFF
TGTGCCAGCAGCTTTCCCCATACAGATGAGCAGTTCTTC
>NA|TRBJ2-3|many|TRBV19
CASSMYPTNIADTQYF
TGTGCCAGTAGTATGTATCCAACAAACATAGCAGATACGCAGTATTTT
>NA|TRBJ1-6|few|TRBV28
CASSPPGAPLHF
TGTGCCAGCAGTCCTCCGGGGGCACCCCTCCACTTT
>NA|TRBJ2-7|few|TRBV2
CASCLANYEQYF
TGTGCCAGCTGTTTGGCTAACTACGAGCAGTACTTC
>NA|TRBJ2-3|few|TRBV7-9
CASRLNRDTSTDTQYF
TGTGCCAGCAGATTGAACAGGGATACTAGCACAGATACGCAGTATTTT
>NA|TRBJ2-7|NA|TRBV7-2
CASSERDTSSYEQYF
TGTGCCAGCAGCGAAAGGGACACGAGCTCCTACGAGCAGTACTTC
>TRBD1|TRBJ2-7|few|TRBV7-8
CASSAGGQAYEQYF
TGTGCCAGCAGTGCCGGTGGACAGGCCTACGAGCAGTACTTC
>TRBD1|TRBJ1-2|few|TRBV25-1
CASSEPGTEYGYTF
TGTGCCAGCAGTGAACCTGGGACAGAGTATGGCTACACCTTC
>NA|TRBJ2-2|many|TRBV5-1
CASSYGEITGELFF
TGCGCCAGCAGCTACGGAGAGATCACCGGGGAGCTGTTTTTT
>NA|TRBJ1-2|NA|TRBV5-1
CASSLGGETNYGYTF
TGCGCCAGCAGCTTGGGCGGGGAAACTAACTATGGCTACACCTTC
>NA|TRBJ2-3|NA|TRBV4-1
CASSHGVTDTQYF
TGCGCCAGCAGCCACGGGGTCACAGATACGCAGTATTTT
>TRBD1|TRBJ2-7|few|TRBV14
CASSPRTGGYEQYF
TGTGCCAGCAGCCCACGGACAGGGGGCTACGAGCAGTACTTC
>TRBD1|TRBJ1-1|NA|TRBV7-2
CASIRTGFRGPGDTEAFF
TGTGCCAGCATACGGACAGGGTTCCGGGGGCCCGGGGACACTGAAGCTTTCTTT
>NA|TRBJ2-3|NA|TRBV4-3
CASSPGGGGTDTQYF
TGCGCCAGCAGCCCAGGGGGGGGCGGCACAGATACGCAGTATTTT
>NA|TRBJ2-5|NA|TRBV27
CASREGNQETQYF
TGTGCCAGCAGGGAGGGGAACCAAGAGACCCAGTACTTC
>NA|TRBJ1-2|NA|TRBV7-6
CASSLQGRDGYTF
TGTGCCAGCAGCTTGCAGGGGCGGGATGGCTACACCTTC
>NA|TRBJ2-3|NA|TRBV30
CAWVSGGTDTQYF
TGTGCCTGGGTTTCGGGGGGCACAGATACGCAGTATTTT
>NA|TRBJ2-7|NA|TRBV10-3
CAISQGEGEQYF
TGTGCCATCAGTCAGGGTGAAGGCGAGCAGTACTTC
>NA|TRBJ1-2|few|TRBV28
CASSPAGSLSNYGYTF
TGTGCCAGCAGCCCTGCCGGCAGTCTGTCTAACTATGGCTACACCTTC
>NA|TRBJ1-4|few|TRBV25-1
CASSSFGADFEKLFF
TGTGCCAGCAGTTCCTTTGGGGCAGATTTTGAAAAACTGTTTTTT
>TRBD1|TRBJ1-4|NA|TRBV4-3
CASSPGQGAEKLFF
TGCGCCAGCAGCCCGGGACAGGGGGCGGAAAAACTGTTTTTT
>TRBD1|TRBJ1-1|few|TRBV18
CASSLSPIGQGRFTEAFF
TGTGCCAGCTCACTCTCACCGATAGGACAGGGCAGATTCACTGAAGCTTTCTTT
>NA|TRBJ2-1|many|TRBV9
CASSIGNPGYNEQFF
TGTGCCAGCAGCATCGGCAACCCGGGCTACAATGAGCAGTTCTTC
>TRBD1|TRBJ2-2|NA|TRBV5-1
CASSGTGGTGELFF
TGCGCCAGCAGCGGGACAGGGGGCACCGGGGAGCTGTTTTTT
>TRBD2|TRBJ2-7|NA|TRBV7-2
CASSLSSGAYSEQYF
TGTGCCAGCAGCTTGTCCAGCGGGGCGTATAGCGAGCAGTACTTC
>TRBD2|TRBJ2-5|few|TRBV19
CASRPTAGVQETQYF
TGTGCCAGTAGACCGACCGCGGGAGTACAAGAGACCCAGTACTTC
>TRBD1|TRBJ1-6|few|TRBV4-3
CASSQQGDNSPLHF
TGCGCCAGCAGCCAACAGGGGGATAATTCACCCCTCCACTTT
>NA|TRBJ2-1|NA|TRBV7-6
CASSLAAHFSYNEQFF
TGTGCCAGCAGCTTAGCGGCACATTTCTCCTACAATGAGCAGTTCTTC
>TRBD1|TRBJ2-3|NA|TRBV13
CASARQGAQYF
TGTGCCAGCGCCAGACAGGGAGCGCAGTATTTT
>NA|TRBJ1-3|NA|TRBV9
CASSLEQGRSGNTIYF
TGTGCCAGCAGCCTAGAACAGGGACGTTCTGGAAACACCATATATTTT
>NA|TRBJ1-1|few|TRBV18
CASSTDQTKMAFF
TGTGCCAGCTCAACCGACCAAACGAAGATGGCTTTCTTT
>NA|TRBJ2-1|NA|TRBV9
CASSVGRGDENEQFF
TGTGCCAGCAGCGTAGGGCGCGGGGATGAGAATGAGCAGTTCTTC
>NA|TRBJ1-1|few|TRBV2
CASSTWEIREAFF
TGTGCCAGCAGCACTTGGGAGATCCGGGAAGCTTTCTTT
>NA|TRBJ1-1|few|TRBV7-2
CASSADLNTEAFF
TGTGCCAGCAGCGCGGACCTGAACACTGAAGCTTTCTTT